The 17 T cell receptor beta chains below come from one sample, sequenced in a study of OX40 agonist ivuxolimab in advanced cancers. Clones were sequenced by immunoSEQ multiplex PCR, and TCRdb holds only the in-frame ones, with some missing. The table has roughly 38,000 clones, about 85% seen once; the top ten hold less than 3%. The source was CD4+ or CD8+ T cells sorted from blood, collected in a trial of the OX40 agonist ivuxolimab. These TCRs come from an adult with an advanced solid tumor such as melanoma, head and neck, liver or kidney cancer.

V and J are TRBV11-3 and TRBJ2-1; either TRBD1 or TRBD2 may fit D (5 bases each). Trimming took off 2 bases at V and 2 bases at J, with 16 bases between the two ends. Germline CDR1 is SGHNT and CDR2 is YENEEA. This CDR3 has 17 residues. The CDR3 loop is CASSLLSGGTAYNEQFF. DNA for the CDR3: TGTGCCAGCAGCTTACTCTCTGGGGGTACAGCCTACAATGAGCAGTTCTTC.

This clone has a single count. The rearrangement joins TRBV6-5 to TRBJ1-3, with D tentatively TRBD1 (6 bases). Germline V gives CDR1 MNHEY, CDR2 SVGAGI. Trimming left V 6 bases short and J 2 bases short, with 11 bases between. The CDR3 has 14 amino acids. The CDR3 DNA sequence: TGTGCCAGCAGAACAGGGACGGCTGGAAACACCATATATTTT. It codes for CASRTGTAGNTIYF.

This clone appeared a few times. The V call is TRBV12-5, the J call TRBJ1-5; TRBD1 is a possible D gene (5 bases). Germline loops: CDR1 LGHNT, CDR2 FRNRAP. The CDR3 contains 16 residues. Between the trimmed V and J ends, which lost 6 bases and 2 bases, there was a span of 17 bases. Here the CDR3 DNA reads TGTGCTAGTGGCTTTACAGGTGTCCGGGGCAATCAGCCCCAGCATTTT. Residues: CASGFTGVRGNQPQHF.

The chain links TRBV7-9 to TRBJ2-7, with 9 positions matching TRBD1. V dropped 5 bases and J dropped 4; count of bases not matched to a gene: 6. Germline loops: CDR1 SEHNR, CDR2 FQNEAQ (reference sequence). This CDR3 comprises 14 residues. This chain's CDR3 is CASSMGQGRYEQYF. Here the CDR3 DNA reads TGTGCCAGCAGCATGGGACAGGGCAGGTACGAGCAGTACTTC.

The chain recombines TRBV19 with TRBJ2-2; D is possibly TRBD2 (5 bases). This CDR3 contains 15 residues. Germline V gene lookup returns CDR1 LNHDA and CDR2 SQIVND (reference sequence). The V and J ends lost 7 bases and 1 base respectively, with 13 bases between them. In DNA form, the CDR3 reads TGTGCCAGTAATTTGGGCGGGCAGAACACCGGGGAGCTGTTTTTT. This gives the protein CASNLGGQNTGELFF.

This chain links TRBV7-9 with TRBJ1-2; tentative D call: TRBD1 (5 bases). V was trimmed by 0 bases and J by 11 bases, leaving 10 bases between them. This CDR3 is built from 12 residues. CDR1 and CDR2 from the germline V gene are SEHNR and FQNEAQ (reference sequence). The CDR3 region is CASSLARQTYTF. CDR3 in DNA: TGTGCCAGCAGCTTAGCCAGACAGACGTACACCTTC.

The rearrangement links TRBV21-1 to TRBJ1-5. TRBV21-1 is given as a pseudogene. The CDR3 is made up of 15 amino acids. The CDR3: CASSKWSRRYQPQHF. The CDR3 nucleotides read TGTGCCAGCAGCAAGTGGAGTAGGAGGTATCAGCCCCAGCATTTT.

The CDR3, as DNA: TGTGCCAGCAGTTACAGTTTGAACACTGAAGCTTTCTTT. Its protein product is CASSYSLNTEAFF. The chain combines TRBV7-2 with TRBJ1-1; no definite D call. This CDR3 comprises 13 residues. Trimming stripped 6 bases from V and 0 bases from J, with 8 bases between. Germline V gene lookup returns CDR1 SGHTA and CDR2 FQGNSA.

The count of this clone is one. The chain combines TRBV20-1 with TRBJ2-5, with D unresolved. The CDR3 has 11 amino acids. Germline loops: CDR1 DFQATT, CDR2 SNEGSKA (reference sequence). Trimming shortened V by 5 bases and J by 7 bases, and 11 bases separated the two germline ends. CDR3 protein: CSAGNLGTQYF. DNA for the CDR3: TGCAGTGCTGGAAACTTGGGGACCCAGTACTTC.

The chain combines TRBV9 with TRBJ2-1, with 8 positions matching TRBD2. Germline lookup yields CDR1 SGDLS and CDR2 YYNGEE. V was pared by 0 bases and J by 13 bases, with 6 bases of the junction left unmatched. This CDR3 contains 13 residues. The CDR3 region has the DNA TGTGCCAGCAGCGTAGAGGTAGCGGGAAGCCAGTTCTTC. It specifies CASSVEVAGSQFF.

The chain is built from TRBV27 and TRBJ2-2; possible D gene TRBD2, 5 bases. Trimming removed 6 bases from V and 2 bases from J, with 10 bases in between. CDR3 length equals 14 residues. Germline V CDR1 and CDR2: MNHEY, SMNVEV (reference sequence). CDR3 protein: CASRGRANTGELFF. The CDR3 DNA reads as TGTGCCAGCAGGGGGAGAGCAAACACCGGGGAGCTGTTTTTT.

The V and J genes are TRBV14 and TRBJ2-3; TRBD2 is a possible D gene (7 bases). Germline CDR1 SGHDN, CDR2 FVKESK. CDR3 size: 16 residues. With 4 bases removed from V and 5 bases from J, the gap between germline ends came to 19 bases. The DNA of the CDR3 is TGTGCCAGCAGCCCGCTGGGGGGGGCAGCAAGAGATACGCAGTATTTT. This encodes CASSPLGGAARDTQYF.

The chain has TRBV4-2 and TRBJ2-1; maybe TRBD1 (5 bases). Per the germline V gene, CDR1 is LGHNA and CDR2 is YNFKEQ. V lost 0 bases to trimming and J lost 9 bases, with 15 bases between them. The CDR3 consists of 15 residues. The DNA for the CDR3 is TGTGCCAGCAGCCAAGAAGCAGGACACCACGCTGAGCAGTTCTTC. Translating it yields CASSQEAGHHAEQFF.

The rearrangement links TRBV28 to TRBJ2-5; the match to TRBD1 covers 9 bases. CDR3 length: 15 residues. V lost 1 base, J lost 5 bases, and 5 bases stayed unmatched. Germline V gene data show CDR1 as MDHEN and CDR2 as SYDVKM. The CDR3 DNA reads TGTGCCAGCAGTTTATTAGGACAGGGGCTGGAGACCCAGTACTTC. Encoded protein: CASSLLGQGLETQYF.

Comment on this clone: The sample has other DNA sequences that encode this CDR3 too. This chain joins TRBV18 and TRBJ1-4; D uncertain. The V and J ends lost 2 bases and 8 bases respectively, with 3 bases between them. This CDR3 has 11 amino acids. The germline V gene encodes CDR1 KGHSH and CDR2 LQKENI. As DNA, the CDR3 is TGTGCCAGCTCACCAGGGGAAAAACTGTTTTTT. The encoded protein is CASSPGEKLFF.

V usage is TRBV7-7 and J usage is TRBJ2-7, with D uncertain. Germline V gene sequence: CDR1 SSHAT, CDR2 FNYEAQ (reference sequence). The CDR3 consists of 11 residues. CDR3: CARVLSPEQYF. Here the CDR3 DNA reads TGTGCTAGGGTTTTGTCCCCCGAGCAGTACTTC.

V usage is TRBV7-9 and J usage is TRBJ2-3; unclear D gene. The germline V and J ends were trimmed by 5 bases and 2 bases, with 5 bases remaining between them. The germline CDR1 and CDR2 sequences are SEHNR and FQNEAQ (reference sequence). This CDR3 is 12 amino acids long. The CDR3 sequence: CASSTHTDTQYF. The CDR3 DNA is TGTGCCAGCAGCACACACACAGATACGCAGTATTTT. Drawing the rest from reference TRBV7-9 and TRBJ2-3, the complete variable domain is DTGVSQNPRHKITKRGQNVTFRCDPISEHNRLYWYRQTLGQGPEFLTYFQNEAQLEKSRLLSDRFSAERPKGSFSTLEIQRTEQGDSAMYLCASSTHTDTQYFGPGTRLTVL.